The TCR beta chain under discussion was sequenced for a study of blood T cell repertoires in COVID-19. About the study: The samples span acute and convalescent COVID-19 from the United States, Italy and Spain.

Trimming took 1 base from V and 2 from J; bases not matched to a gene: 6. Per the germline V gene, CDR1 is SQVTM and CDR2 is ANQGSEA. The CDR3 runs to 17 residues. The assay was immunoSEQ multiplex PCR, and TCRdb's table has in-frame clones only and misses some. Of 430,000 or so clones in the sample, 88% were seen once. This clonotype was sampled from a woman aged 40 to 50 who had recovered from COVID-19. The chain couples TRBV29-1 to TRBJ2-1, with 12 bases identical to TRBD2. Input material: PBMCs or T cells enriched from blood (not recorded which). CDR3 nucleotide sequence: TGCAGCGTTGAAGGACTAGCGGGAGCCCCCACCTACAATGAGCAGTTCTTC. It yields the protein CSVEGLAGAPTYNEQFF.